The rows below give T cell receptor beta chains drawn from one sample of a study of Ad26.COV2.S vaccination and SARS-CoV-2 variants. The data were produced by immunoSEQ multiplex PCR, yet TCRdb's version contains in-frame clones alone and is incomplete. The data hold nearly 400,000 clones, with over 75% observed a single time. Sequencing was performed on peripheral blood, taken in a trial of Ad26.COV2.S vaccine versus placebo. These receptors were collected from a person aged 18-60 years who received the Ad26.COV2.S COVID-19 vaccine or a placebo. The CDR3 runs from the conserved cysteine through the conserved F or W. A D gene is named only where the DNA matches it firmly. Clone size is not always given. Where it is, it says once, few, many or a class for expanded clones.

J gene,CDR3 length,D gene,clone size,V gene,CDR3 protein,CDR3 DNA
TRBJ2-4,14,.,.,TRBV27,CASSSGASKNIQYF,TGTGCCAGCAGTTCGGGGGCCTCCAAAAACATTCAGTACTTC
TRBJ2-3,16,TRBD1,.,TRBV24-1,CATSDLVQGAVDTQYF,TGTGCCACCAGTGATTTGGTTCAGGGGGCCGTAGATACGCAGTATTTT
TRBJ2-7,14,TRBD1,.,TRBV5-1,CASSLKQGANEQYF,TGCGCCAGCAGCTTGAAACAGGGGGCAAACGAGCAGTACTTC
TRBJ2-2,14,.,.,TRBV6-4,CASSDLGDTGELFF,TGTGCCAGCAGTGACTTGGGGGACACCGGGGAGCTGTTTTTT
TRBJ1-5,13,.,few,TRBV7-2,CASSFDSNQPQHF,TGTGCCAGCAGCTTTGATAGCAATCAGCCCCAGCATTTT
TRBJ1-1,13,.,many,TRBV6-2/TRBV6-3,CASSYAENTEAFF,TGTGCCAGCAGTTATGCAGAGAACACTGAAGCTTTCTTT
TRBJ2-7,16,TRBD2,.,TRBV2,CASSPSLGLASYEQYF,TGTGCCAGCAGCCCCTCCCTTGGACTAGCTTCCTACGAGCAGTACTTC
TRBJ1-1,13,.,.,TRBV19,CASLDTMNTEAFF,TGTGCCAGTCTTGACACGATGAACACTGAAGCTTTCTTT
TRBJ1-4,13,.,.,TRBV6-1,CASSDDSRGKLFF,TGTGCCAGCAGTGATGACAGCCGGGGAAAACTGTTTTTT
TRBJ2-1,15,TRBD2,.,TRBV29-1,CSVEERLAEGNEQFF,TGCAGCGTTGAAGAGAGACTAGCGGAGGGGAATGAGCAGTTCTTC
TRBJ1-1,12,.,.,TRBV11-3,CASSAEGIGAFF,TGTGCCAGCAGCGCTGAAGGCATCGGAGCTTTCTTT
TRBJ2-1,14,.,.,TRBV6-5,CASSSLAEGGEQFF,TGTGCCAGCAGTTCCTTAGCGGAGGGGGGTGAGCAGTTCTTC
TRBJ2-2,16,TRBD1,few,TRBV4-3,CASSHRQGTNTGELFF,TGCGCCAGCAGCCACAGACAGGGAACAAACACCGGGGAGCTGTTTTTT
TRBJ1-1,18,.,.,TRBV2,CASSERSVGGWLDTEAFF,TGTGCCAGCAGTGAACGTTCCGTGGGGGGCTGGCTGGACACTGAAGCTTTCTTT
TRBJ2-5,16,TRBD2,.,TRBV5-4,CASSSEVTSGWETQYF,TGTGCCAGCAGCTCCGAGGTGACTAGCGGGTGGGAGACCCAGTACTTC
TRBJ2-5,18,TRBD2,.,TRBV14,CASSTQREAGFRGETQYF,TGTGCCAGCAGCACCCAGCGGGAGGCCGGTTTTAGAGGAGAGACCCAGTACTTC
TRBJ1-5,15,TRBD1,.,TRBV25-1,CASSESLTGDQPQHF,TGTGCCAGCAGTGAATCCCTGACAGGGGATCAGCCCCAGCATTTT
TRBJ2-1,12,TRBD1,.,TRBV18,CASSRGTGGEFF,TGTGCCAGCTCACGCGGGACAGGGGGTGAGTTCTTC
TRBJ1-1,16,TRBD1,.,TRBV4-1,CASSGGQGAFRTEAFF,TGCGCCAGCAGCGGCGGACAGGGGGCTTTTAGGACTGAAGCTTTCTTT
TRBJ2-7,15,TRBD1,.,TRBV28,CASSASTGGSYEQYF,TGTGCCAGCAGCGCCTCAACAGGGGGGTCCTACGAGCAGTACTTC
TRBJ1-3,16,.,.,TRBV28,CASSSAAGNSGNTIYF,TGTGCCAGCAGTTCCGCGGCTGGTAACTCTGGAAACACCATATATTTT
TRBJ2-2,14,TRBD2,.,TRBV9,CASSVARGAGELFF,TGTGCCAGCAGCGTCGCACGGGGGGCCGGGGAGCTGTTTTTT
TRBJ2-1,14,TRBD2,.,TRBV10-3,CAISPSGSQGEQFF,TGTGCCATCAGTCCTAGCGGGAGCCAGGGTGAGCAGTTCTTC
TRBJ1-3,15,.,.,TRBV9,CASSPEVYSGNTIYF,TGTGCCAGCAGCCCGGAGGTATACTCTGGAAACACCATATATTTT
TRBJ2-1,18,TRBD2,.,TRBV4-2,CASSQEHLPGGPMNEQFF,TGTGCCAGCAGCCAAGAACATCTACCGGGAGGGCCGATGAATGAGCAGTTCTTC
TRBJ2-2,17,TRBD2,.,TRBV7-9,CASQTPRGGATTGELFF,TGTGCCAGCCAAACCCCAAGGGGAGGGGCGACAACCGGGGAGCTGTTTTTT
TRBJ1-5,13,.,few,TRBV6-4,CARLRTAQQPQHF,TGTGCCAGGCTAAGGACAGCACAACAGCCCCAGCATTTT
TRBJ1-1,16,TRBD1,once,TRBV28,CASVWGQGFGGTEAFF,TGTGCCAGCGTTTGGGGACAGGGATTTGGTGGCACTGAAGCTTTCTTT
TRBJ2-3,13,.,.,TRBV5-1,CASSSTVTDTQYF,TGCGCCAGCAGCTCTACGGTCACAGATACGCAGTATTTT
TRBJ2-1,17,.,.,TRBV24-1,CATSPAPGQTGGNEQFF,TGTGCCACCTCCCCCGCCCCAGGACAGACTGGCGGCAATGAGCAGTTCTTC
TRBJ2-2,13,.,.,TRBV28,CASSLRRAGELFF,TGTGCCAGCAGTTTACGGCGGGCCGGGGAGCTGTTTTTT
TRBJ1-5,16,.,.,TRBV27,CASSSIPSQSNQPQHF,TGTGCCAGCAGTTCCATACCGTCCCAAAGCAATCAGCCCCAGCATTTT
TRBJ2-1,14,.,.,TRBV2,CASSSPRGGIEQFF,TGTGCCAGCAGTTCCCCCAGGGGGGGGATTGAGCAGTTCTTC
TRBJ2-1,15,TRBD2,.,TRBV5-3,CARSNTSGPRNEQFF,TGTGCCAGAAGCAATACTAGCGGGCCCAGGAATGAGCAGTTCTTC
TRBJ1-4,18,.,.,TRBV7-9,CASSSVNPDGLLNEKLFF,TGTGCCAGCAGCTCCGTGAACCCGGACGGGCTTCTTAATGAAAAACTGTTTTTT
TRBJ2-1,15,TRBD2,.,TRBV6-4,CASRATSGTYNEQFF,TGTGCCAGCAGAGCGACTAGCGGTACCTACAATGAGCAGTTCTTC
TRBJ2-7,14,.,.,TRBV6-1,CASSERQLSYEQYF,TGTGCCAGCAGTGAAAGGCAGCTCTCCTACGAGCAGTACTTC
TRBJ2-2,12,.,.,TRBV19,CASRPGTGELFF,TGTGCCAGTAGACCCGGGACCGGGGAGCTGTTTTTT
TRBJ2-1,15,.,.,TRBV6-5,CASSYAGPNYNEQFF,TGTGCCAGCAGTTACGCAGGCCCCAATTACAATGAGCAGTTCTTC
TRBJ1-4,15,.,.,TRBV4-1,CASSQVSTTNEKLFF,TGCGCCAGCAGCCAAGTTTCAACAACTAATGAAAAACTGTTTTTT
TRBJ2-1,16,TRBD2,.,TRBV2,CASRGKLAGGYNEQFF,TGTGCCAGCAGGGGGAAACTAGCGGGAGGCTACAATGAGCAGTTCTTC
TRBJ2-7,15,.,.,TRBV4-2,CASSQDLGGSYEQYF,TGTGCCAGCAGCCAAGATTTGGGGGGCTCCTACGAGCAGTACTTC
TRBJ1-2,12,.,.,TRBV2,CASISGDYGYTF,TGTGCCAGCATTTCAGGGGACTATGGCTACACCTTC
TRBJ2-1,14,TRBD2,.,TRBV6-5,CASSPDSAGGPQFF,TGTGCCAGCAGCCCCGACTCGGCGGGAGGGCCCCAGTTCTTC
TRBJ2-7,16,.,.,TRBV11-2,CASSLNSRQRPYEQYF,TGTGCCAGCAGCTTAAATTCAAGACAACGACCCTACGAGCAGTACTTC
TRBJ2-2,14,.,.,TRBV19,CASEQNKYTGELFF,TGTGCCAGTGAACAAAACAAGTACACCGGGGAGCTGTTTTTT
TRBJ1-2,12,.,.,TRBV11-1,CASSAQGYGYTF,TGTGCCAGCAGCGCACAGGGCTATGGCTACACCTTC
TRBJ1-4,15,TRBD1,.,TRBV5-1,CASSWSTGGNEKLFF,TGCGCCAGCAGCTGGTCGACAGGGGGCAATGAAAAACTGTTTTTT
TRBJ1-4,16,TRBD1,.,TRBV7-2,CASSSPFWDRNEKLFF,TGTGCCAGCAGCTCCCCTTTTTGGGACAGAAATGAAAAACTGTTTTTT
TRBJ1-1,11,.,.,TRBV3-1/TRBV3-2,CASSQDSGVFF,TGTGCCAGCAGCCAAGATTCCGGGGTTTTCTTT
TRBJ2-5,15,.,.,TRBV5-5,CASSISGGGAETQYF,TGTGCCAGCAGCATCAGCGGAGGAGGGGCAGAGACCCAGTACTTC
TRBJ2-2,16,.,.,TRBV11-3,CASSLALAVNTGELFF,TGTGCCAGCAGCTTAGCCCTAGCAGTTAACACCGGGGAGCTGTTTTTT
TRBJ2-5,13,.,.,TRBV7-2,CASSWGGSETQYF,TGTGCCAGCAGCTGGGGGGGCAGCGAGACCCAGTACTTC
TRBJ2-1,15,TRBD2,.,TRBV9,CASSDTSGSWGEQFF,TGTGCCAGCAGCGATACTAGCGGGAGCTGGGGAGAGCAGTTCTTC